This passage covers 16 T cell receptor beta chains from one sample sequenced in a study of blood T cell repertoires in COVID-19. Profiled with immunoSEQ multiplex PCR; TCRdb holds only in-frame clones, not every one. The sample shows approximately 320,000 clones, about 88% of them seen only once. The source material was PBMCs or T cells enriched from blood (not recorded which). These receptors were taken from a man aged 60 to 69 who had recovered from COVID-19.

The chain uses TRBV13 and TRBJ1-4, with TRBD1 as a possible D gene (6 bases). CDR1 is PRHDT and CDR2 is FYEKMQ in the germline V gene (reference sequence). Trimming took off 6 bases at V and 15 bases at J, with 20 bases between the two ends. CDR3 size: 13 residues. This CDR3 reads CASSSGGGERLFF. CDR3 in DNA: TGTGCCAGCAGTTCCGGCGGGGGCGAACGATTGTTTTTT.

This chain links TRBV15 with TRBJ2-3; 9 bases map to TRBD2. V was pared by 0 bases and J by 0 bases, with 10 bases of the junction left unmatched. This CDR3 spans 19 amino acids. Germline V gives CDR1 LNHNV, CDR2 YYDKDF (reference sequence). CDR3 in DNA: TGTGCCACCAGCAGAGAAAAAGCGGGGGGCCTCTATAGCACAGATACGCAGTATTTT. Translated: CATSREKAGGLYSTDTQYF.

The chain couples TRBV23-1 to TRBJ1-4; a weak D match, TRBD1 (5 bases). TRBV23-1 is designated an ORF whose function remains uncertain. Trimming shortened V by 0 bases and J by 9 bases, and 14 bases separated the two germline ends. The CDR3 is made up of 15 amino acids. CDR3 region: CASSQSYGGHQKLFF. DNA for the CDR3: TGCGCCAGCAGTCAATCGTATGGTGGACATCAAAAACTGTTTTTT.

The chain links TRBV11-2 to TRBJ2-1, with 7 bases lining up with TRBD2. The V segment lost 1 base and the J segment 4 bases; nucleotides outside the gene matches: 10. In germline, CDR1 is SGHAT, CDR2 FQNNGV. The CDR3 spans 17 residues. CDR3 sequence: CASSLVVRGREYNEQFF. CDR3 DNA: TGTGCCAGCAGCTTAGTCGTCCGTGGGAGGGAATACAATGAGCAGTTCTTC.

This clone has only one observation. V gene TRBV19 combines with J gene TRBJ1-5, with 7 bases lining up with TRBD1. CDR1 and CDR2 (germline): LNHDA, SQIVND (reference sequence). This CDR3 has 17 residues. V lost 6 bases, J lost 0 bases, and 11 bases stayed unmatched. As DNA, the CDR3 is TGTGCCAGTAGGACCAGGGGGGAAACTTATAGCAATCAGCCCCAGCATTTT. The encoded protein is CASRTRGETYSNQPQHF.

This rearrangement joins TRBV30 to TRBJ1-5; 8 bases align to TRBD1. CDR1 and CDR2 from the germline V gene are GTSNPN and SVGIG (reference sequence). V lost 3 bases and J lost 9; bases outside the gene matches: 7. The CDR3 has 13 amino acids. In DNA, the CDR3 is TGTGCCTGGAGGGGGACAGGCCAGGGGCCCCAGCATTTT. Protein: CAWRGTGQGPQHF.

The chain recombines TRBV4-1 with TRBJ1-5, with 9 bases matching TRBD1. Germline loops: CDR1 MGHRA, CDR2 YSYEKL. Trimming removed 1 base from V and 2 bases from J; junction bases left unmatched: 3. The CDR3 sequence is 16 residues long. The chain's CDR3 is CASSQGDRAGNQPQHF. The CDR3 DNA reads TGCGCCAGCAGCCAAGGGGACAGGGCTGGCAATCAGCCCCAGCATTTT.

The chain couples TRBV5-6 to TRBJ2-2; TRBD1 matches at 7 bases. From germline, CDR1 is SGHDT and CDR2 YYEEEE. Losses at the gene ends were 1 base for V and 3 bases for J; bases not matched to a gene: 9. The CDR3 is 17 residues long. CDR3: CASSLRSTGSDTGELFF. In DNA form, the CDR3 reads TGTGCCAGCAGCTTGCGTTCGACAGGGTCGGACACCGGGGAGCTGTTTTTT.

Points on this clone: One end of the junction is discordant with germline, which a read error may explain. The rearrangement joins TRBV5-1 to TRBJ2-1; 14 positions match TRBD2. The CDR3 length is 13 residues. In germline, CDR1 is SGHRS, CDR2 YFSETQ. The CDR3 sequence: CASSLGTSGGMVF. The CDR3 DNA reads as TGCGCCAGCAGTCTTGGGACTAGCGGGGGTATGGTCTTC.

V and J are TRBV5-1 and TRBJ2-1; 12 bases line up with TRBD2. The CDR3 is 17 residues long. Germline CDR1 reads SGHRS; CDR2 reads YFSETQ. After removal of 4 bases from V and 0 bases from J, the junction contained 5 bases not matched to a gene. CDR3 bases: TGCGCCAGCAGCGCCCGGACTAGCGGGGACTCCTACAATGAGCAGTTCTTC. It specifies CASSARTSGDSYNEQFF.

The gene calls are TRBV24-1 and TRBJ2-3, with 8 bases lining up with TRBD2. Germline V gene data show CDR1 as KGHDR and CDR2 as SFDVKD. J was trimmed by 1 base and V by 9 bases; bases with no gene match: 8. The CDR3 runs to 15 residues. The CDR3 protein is CATAFPAGGTDTQYF. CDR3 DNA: TGTGCCACCGCATTCCCAGCGGGAGGCACAGATACGCAGTATTTT.

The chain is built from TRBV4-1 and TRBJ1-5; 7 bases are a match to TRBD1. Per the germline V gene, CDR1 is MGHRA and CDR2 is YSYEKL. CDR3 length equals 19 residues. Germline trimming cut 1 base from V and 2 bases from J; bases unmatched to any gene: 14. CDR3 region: CASSQGGGLTGTGNQPQHF. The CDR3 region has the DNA TGCGCCAGCAGCCAAGGAGGGGGGTTGACAGGGACGGGCAATCAGCCCCAGCATTTT.

CDR3 residues: CSASTGSSGANVLTF. The CDR3 DNA reads as TGCAGTGCTAGTACAGGCAGCTCTGGGGCCAACGTCCTGACTTTC. V usage is TRBV20-1 and J usage is TRBJ2-6; a weak D match, TRBD1 (5 bases). V lost 3 bases, J lost 0 bases, and 9 bases lay in between. This CDR3 comprises 15 residues. Germline V gives CDR1 DFQATT, CDR2 SNEGSKA (reference sequence).

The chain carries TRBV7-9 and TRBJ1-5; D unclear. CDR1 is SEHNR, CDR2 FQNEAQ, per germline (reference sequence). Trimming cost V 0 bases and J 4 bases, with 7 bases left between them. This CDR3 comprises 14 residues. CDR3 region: CASSLAAPNQPQHF. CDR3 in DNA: TGTGCCAGCAGCTTAGCCGCGCCTAATCAGCCCCAGCATTTT.

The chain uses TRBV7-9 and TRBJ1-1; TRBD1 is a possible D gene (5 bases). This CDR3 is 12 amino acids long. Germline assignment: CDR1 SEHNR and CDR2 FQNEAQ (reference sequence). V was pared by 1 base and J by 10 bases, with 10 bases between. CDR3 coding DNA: TGTGCCAGCAGCTTAGGAGGCGGGGGAGCTTTCTTT. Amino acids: CASSLGGGGAFF.

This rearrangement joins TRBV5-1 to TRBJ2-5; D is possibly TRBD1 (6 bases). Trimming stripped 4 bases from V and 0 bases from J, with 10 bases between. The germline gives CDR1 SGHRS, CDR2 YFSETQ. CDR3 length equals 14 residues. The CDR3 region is CASSPGQYQETQYF. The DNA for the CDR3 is TGCGCCAGCAGCCCAGGACAGTACCAAGAGACCCAGTACTTC.